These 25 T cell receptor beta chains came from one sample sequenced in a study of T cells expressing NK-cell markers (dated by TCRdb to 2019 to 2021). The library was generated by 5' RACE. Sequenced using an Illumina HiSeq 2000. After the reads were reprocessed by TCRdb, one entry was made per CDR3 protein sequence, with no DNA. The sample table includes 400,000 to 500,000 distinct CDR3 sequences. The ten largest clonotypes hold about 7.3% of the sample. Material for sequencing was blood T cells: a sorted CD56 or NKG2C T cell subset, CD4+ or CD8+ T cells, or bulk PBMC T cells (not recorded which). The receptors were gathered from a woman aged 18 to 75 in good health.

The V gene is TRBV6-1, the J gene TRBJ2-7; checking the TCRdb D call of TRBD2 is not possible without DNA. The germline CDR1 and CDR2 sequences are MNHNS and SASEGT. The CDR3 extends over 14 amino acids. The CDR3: CASSSGLSSYEQYF.

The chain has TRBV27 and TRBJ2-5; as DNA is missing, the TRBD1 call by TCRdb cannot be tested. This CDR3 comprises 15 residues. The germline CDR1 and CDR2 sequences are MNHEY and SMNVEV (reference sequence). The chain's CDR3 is CASSAEDRGGETQYF.

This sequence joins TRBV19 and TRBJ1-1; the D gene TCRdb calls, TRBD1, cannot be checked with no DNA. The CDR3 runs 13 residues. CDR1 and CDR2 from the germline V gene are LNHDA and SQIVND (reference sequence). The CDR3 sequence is CASSIGQVVGAFF.

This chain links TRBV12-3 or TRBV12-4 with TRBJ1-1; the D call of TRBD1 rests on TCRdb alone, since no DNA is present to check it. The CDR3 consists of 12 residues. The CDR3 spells CASTKNRPEAFF.

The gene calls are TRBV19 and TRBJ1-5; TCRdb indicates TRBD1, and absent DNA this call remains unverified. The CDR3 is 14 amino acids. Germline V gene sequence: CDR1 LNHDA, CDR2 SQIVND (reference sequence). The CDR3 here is CASTDPGQGQPQHF.

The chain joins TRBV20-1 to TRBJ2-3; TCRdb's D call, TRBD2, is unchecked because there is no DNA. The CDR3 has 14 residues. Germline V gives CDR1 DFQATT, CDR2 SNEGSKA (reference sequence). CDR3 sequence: CSARSGKGTDTQYF.

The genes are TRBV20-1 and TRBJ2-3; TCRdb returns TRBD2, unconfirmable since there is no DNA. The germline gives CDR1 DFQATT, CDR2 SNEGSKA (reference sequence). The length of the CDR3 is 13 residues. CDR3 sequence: CSASDSYTDTQYF.

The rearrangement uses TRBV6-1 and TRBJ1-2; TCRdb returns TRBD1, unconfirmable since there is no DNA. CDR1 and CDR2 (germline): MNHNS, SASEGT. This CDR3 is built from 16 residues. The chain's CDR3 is CASSRGQTRANYGYTF.

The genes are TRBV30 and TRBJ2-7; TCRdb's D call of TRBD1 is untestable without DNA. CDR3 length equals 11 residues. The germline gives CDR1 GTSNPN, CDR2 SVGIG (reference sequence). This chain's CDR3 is CAWADRREQYF.

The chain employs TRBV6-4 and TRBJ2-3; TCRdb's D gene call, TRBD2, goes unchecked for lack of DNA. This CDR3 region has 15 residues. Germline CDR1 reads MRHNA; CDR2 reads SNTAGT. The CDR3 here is CASKGLAGSTDTQYF.

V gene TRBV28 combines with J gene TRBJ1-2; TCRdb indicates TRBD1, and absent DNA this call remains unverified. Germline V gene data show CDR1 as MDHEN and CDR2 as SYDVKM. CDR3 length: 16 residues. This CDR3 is CASISRGGGRNYGYTF.

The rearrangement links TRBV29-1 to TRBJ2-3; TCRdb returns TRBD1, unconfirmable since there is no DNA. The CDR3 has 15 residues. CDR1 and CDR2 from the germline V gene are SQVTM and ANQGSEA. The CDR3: CSVAPRTGFTDTQYF.

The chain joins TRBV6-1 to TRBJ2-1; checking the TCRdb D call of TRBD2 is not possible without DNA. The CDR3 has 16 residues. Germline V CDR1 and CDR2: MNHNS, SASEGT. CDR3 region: CASTTSGGTPGNEQFF.

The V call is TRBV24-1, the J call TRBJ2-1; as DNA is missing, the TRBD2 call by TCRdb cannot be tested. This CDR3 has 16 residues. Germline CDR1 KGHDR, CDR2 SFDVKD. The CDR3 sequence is CATSEHTSGSLNEQFF.

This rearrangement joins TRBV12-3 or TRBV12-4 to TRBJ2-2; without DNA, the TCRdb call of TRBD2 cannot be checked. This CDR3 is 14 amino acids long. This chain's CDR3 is CASIGGLATGELFF.

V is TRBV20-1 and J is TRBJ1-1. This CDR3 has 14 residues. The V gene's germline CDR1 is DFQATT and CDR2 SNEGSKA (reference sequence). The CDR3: CSARDPSFQTEAFF.

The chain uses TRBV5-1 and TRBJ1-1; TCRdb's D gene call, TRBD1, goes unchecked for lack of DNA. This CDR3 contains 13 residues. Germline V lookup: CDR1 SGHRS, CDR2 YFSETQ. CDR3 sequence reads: CASSLAGASEAFF.

CDR3 amino acids: CASTLTLGASGNTIYF. The rearrangement joins TRBV12-3 or TRBV12-4 to TRBJ1-3. CDR3 length equals 16 residues.

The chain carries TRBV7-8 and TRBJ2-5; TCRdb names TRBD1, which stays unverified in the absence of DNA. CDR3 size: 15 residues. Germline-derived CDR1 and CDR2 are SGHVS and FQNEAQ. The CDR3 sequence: CASSLRGRIQETQYF.

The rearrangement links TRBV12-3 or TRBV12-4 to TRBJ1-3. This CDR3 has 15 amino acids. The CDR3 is CASSLRSSSGNTIYF.

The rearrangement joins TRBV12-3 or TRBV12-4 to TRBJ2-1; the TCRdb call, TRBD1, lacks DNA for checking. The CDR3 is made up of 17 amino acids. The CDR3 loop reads CASSVVGGLSSYNEQFF.

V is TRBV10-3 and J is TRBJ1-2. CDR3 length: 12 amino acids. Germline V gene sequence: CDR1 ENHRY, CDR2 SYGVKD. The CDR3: CATGRDIYGYTF.

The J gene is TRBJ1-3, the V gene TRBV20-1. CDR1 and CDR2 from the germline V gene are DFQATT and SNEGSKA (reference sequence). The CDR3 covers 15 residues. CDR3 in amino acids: CSASRSGRLGNTIYF.

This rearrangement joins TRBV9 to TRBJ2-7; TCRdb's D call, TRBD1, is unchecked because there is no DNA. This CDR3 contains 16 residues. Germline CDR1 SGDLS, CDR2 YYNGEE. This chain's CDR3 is CASSAQPGQGPYEQYF.

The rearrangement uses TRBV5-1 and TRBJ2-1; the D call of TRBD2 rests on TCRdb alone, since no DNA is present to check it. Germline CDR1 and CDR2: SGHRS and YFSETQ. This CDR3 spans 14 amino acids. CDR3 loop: CASSLKLALYEQFF.